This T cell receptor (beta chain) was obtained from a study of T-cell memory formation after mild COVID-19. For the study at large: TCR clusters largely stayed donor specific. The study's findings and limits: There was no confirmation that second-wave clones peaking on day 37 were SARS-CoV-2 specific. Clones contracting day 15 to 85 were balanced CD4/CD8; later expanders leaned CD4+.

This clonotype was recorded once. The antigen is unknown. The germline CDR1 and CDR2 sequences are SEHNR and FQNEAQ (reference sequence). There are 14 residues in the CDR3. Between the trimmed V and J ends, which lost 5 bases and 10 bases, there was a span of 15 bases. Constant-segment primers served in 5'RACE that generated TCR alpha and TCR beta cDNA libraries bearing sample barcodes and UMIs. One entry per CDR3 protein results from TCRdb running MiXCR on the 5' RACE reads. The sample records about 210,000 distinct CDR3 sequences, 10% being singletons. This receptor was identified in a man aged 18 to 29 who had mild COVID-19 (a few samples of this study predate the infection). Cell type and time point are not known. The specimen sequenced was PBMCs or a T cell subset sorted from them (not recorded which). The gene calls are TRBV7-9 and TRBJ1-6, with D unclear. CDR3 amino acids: CASSRREVFSPLHF. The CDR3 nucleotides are TGTGCCAGCAGCCGGAGGGAGGTATTCTCACCCCTCCACTTT.